The 12 T cell receptor beta chains listed next were all sequenced from one sample in a study of PD-L1 blockade in urothelial cancer. Data came from immunoSEQ multiplex PCR; TCRdb stores just in-frame clones and leaves some out. The sample lists 45,000 to 60,000 clones, 82% seen once, with about 1.7% in the top ten. As for time point: pretreatment peripheral blood. The specimen was PBMCs, collected around atezolizumab (anti-PD-L1) treatment. These TCRs come from a man aged 50 to 60 with urothelial cancer.

The CDR3 nucleotides are TGCGCCAGCAGCCGAATCGCCCGGGACTTCGGGACCGGGGAGCTGTTTTTT. Protein: CASSRIARDFGTGELFF. This chain uses TRBV4-1 with TRBJ2-2; D may be TRBD2 (6 bases). Germline V gives CDR1 MGHRA, CDR2 YSYEKL. Trimming took 4 bases from V and 5 from J, leaving 20 bases between them. This CDR3 comprises 17 residues.

The sample holds a few counts of this clone. V and J are TRBV6-5 and TRBJ1-2; D gene unclear. Per the germline V gene, CDR1 is MNHEY and CDR2 is SVGAGI. The CDR3 contains 11 residues. Trimming took 8 bases from V and 2 from J, leaving 6 bases between them. The CDR3 DNA follows: TGTGCCAGCGGAGAGAACTATGGCTACACCTTC. The encoded protein is CASGENYGYTF.

The genes are TRBV6-6 and TRBJ2-7; maybe TRBD1 (6 bases). Per germline, CDR1 MNHNY and CDR2 SVGAGI (reference sequence). The CDR3 loop spans 11 amino acids. Trimming stripped 7 bases from V and 4 bases from J, with 8 bases between. The CDR3 loop is CASTGQYEQYF. DNA for the CDR3: TGTGCCAGCACCGGACAGTACGAGCAGTACTTC.

This rearrangement joins TRBV18 to TRBJ1-2, with 11 bases that match TRBD1. The length of the CDR3 is 17 residues. Germline V gene lookup returns CDR1 KGHSH and CDR2 LQKENI. V shed 6 bases, J shed 4 bases, and the junction held 13 bases outside the gene matches. CDR3 sequence: CASSLEAGQGARYGYTF. CDR3 sequence (DNA): TGTGCCAGCTCCCTCGAAGCTGGACAGGGGGCGCGCTATGGCTACACCTTC.

The rearrangement links TRBV11-3 to TRBJ2-2, with TRBD2 matching over 9 bases. The germline gives CDR1 SGHNT, CDR2 YENEEA. This CDR3 has 17 residues. Trimming removed 0 bases from V and 4 bases from J; junction bases left unmatched: 6. CDR3 coding DNA: TGTGCCAGCAGCTTAGAGAGCGGGGGGCTTCCCACCGGGGAGCTGTTTTTT. Encoded protein: CASSLESGGLPTGELFF.

The chain uses TRBV23-1 and TRBJ1-1; TRBD1 might be the D (6 bases). TRBV23-1 counts as an open reading frame of uncertain function. V lost 3 bases, J lost 1 base, and 9 bases lay in between. The CDR3 sequence is 14 residues long. CDR3: CASSQQGRNTEAFF. In DNA form, the CDR3 reads TGCGCCAGCAGTCAGCAGGGGAGGAACACTGAAGCTTTCTTT.

The chain joins TRBV29-1 to TRBJ1-2; 10 nucleotides align to TRBD1. With V trimmed by 6 bases and J by 6 bases, 7 bases remained unmatched. The CDR3 is made up of 13 amino acids. From germline, CDR1 is SQVTM and CDR2 ANQGSEA. As DNA, the CDR3 is TGCAGCGTGAGGGGACAGGGGAACCATGGCTACACCTTC. Amino acid sequence: CSVRGQGNHGYTF.

This clone was picked up one time. This sequence joins TRBV28 and TRBJ1-3; a possible D gene is TRBD1 (6 bases). Germline V gene data show CDR1 as MDHEN and CDR2 as SYDVKM. The CDR3 consists of 17 residues. Trimming shortened V by 9 bases and J by 0 bases, and 21 bases separated the two germline ends. CDR3 protein: CASTNFRGPLSGNTIYF. The DNA for the CDR3 is TGTGCCAGTACGAACTTCAGGGGACCACTCTCTGGAAACACCATATATTTT.

V and J are TRBV5-1 and TRBJ2-5, with 9 nucleotides matching TRBD1. The CDR3 loop spans 14 amino acids. Germline V lookup: CDR1 SGHRS, CDR2 YFSETQ. V shed 4 bases and J 2 bases; nucleotides not matched to a gene: 3. In DNA, the CDR3 is TGCGCCAGCAGCGAGGGACAGGGACAAGAGACCCAGTACTTC. Translated: CASSEGQGQETQYF.

V and J are TRBV30 and TRBJ1-1; D is possibly TRBD1 (5 bases). Germline CDR1 and CDR2: GTSNPN and SVGIG (reference sequence). V was clipped by 3 bases and J by 5 bases, with 16 bases between them. The CDR3 extends over 14 amino acids. The CDR3 loop reads CAWSLSAGRTEAFF. CDR3 coding DNA: TGTGCCTGGAGCCTCTCGGCAGGGCGAACTGAAGCTTTCTTT.

The chain couples TRBV19 to TRBJ1-6; D is possibly TRBD1 (6 bases). This CDR3 comprises 13 residues. Between the trimmed V and J ends, which lost 11 bases and 3 bases, there was a span of 11 bases. From germline, CDR1 is LNHDA and CDR2 SQIVND (reference sequence). The CDR3 protein is CAAQGNYNSPLHF. The CDR3 coding sequence is TGTGCCGCCCAGGGGAACTATAATTCACCCCTCCACTTT.

The chain carries TRBV19 and TRBJ2-2, with a weak D call TRBD1 (6 bases). The CDR3 covers 13 residues. Germline CDR1 reads LNHDA; CDR2 reads SQIVND (reference sequence). Trimming took off 3 bases at V and 6 bases at J, with 8 bases between the two ends. The CDR3 nucleotides read TGTGCCAGTAGTATGGGGGCCCCCGGGGAGCTGTTTTTT. Amino acid sequence: CASSMGAPGELFF.